This T cell receptor beta chain appears in the sequencing data of a study of OX40 agonist ivuxolimab in advanced cancers. As for the study in general: At around 83% male, the cohort had a mean age of 60 years, ranging from about 20 to 79. Points from the study as a whole: Some nonresponders likewise displayed low normalized T-cell clonal expansion.

J was trimmed by 6 bases and V by 6 bases; bases with no gene match: 4. The CDR3 is made up of 11 amino acids. Germline CDR1 is DFQATT and CDR2 is SNEGSKA (reference sequence). Systemic immunosuppression or autoimmune disease history was grounds to exclude patients. On this clone: Its antigen is not identified.

The protocol was immunoSEQ multiplex PCR, while the TCRdb copy is restricted to in-frame clones and leaves out a portion. The sample carries approximately 40,000 clones, 80% to 95% recorded once. V usage is TRBV20-1 and J usage is TRBJ1-1; the match to TRBD1 covers 7 bases. Specimen: CD4+ or CD8+ T cells sorted from blood, collected in a trial of the OX40 agonist ivuxolimab. The TCR sequence derives from an adult with an advanced solid tumor such as melanoma, head and neck, liver or kidney cancer. CDR3 amino acids: CSASDRAEAFF. Written as DNA, the CDR3 is TGCAGTGCCTCCGACAGGGCTGAAGCTTTCTTT.